The present TCR beta chain was sequenced within a study of molecular identifiers for immune sequencing clone quantification. About the research overall: Replicates partitioned RNA from approximately 20,000 or 98,000 naive CD8 cells into five parts, sequencing four.

Points from the study as a whole: The study found clones above 20 RNA copies held over 99% of effector molecules and under 1% in naive cells. Detectable among about a million naive cells, according to reports, was Jurkat TCR RNA spiked in from one cell.

This CDR3 has 17 residues. V was clipped by 5 bases and J by 0 bases, with 19 bases between them. Per the germline V gene, CDR1 is DFQATT and CDR2 is SNEGSKA (reference sequence). MiXCR, applied by TCRdb to the PCR reads, yields one record per CDR3 protein. The sample consists of about 640,000 distinct CDR3 sequences, about 20% of them appearing once. With respect to this clonotype: What it recognizes is unknown.

The sequence was obtained from a human donor in good health. Some libraries in this study had Jurkat cell RNA spiked in. Sequencing was performed on naive CD8+ T cells from blood, with Jurkat cell RNA spiked in. Regarding subset: FACS-sorted CD8+CD4-CCR7+CD45RA+ naive T cells. The V and J genes are TRBV20-1 and TRBJ1-4; no clear D. The CDR3 nucleotides are TGCAGTGCTCGGTCGAGGGAATCCGGCGCAACTAATGAAAAACTGTTTTTT. Translated, it gives CSARSRESGATNEKLFF.